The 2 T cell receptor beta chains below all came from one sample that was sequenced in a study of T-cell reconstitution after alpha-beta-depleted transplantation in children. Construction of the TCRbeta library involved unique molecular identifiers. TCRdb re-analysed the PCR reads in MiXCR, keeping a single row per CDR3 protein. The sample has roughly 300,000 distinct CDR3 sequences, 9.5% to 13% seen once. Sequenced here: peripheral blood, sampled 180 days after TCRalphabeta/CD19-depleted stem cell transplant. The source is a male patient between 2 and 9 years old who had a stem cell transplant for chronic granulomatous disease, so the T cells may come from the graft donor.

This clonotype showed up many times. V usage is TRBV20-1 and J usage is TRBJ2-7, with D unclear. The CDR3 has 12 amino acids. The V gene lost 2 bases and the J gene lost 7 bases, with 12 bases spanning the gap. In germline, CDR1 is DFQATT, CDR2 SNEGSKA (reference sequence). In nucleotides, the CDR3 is TGCAGTGCTAGACCCAACGGCCCAGAGCAGTACTTC. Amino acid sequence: CSARPNGPEQYF.

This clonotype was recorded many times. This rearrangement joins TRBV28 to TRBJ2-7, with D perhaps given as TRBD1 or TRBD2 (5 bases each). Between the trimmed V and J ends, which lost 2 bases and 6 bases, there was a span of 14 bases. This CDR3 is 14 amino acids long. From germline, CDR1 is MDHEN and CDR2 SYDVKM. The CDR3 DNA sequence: TGTGCCAGCAGTTTAATTGGGGGTAGTGTCGAGCAGTACTTC. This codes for CASSLIGGSVEQYF.